Listed here are 21 T cell receptor beta chains from one sample, sequenced in a study of T cells in Graves' hyperthyroidism and ophthalmopathy. RNA transcripts provided the source from which TCR beta CDR3 regions were amplified. In the first-round RT-PCR of the TCR CDR3, the HTBI primer set was used. TCRdb reanalysed the multiplex PCR reads using MiXCR and keeps one entry per CDR3 protein. The sample yields almost 250,000 distinct CDR3 sequences, almost 25% seen once. The sample was blood. These receptors were collected from a woman aged 35 to 49 with Graves' ophthalmopathy.

On this clonotype: A read error may explain this, as a much larger clone is one base away. The chain employs TRBV29-1 and TRBJ2-5; perhaps TRBD2 as D (6 bases). Trimming stripped 3 bases from V and 4 bases from J, with 18 bases between. This CDR3 contains 15 residues. Germline-derived CDR1 and CDR2 are SQVTM and ANQGSEA. The CDR3, as DNA: TGCAGCGTTGAGGCTAGCGTGAGGGTGGTAGAGACCCAGTACTTC. Protein: CSVEASVRVVETQYF.

This clonotype was recorded at least ten times. V is TRBV24-1 and J is TRBJ1-1, with a weak D call TRBD1 (5 bases). Germline CDR1 reads KGHDR; CDR2 reads SFDVKD. V was shortened by 4 bases and J by 6 bases, with 11 bases between the two germline ends. This CDR3 has 13 residues. The CDR3 sequence is CATSEVGGAEAFF. In nucleotides, the CDR3 is TGTGCCACCAGTGAAGTGGGGGGGGCTGAAGCTTTCTTT.

This clonotype was detected many times. CDR3 loop: CAWRQGSSPLHF. The CDR3 DNA reads TGTGCCTGGAGACAGGGTTCGTCACCCCTCCACTTT. The V call is TRBV30, the J call TRBJ1-6, with D possibly matching TRBD1 (6 bases). Trimming took 3 bases from V and 10 from J, leaving 10 bases between them. The V gene's germline CDR1 is GTSNPN and CDR2 SVGIG (reference sequence). The CDR3 runs to 12 residues.

This clonotype was found once. The chain employs TRBV3-1 and TRBJ1-1, with unresolved D. CDR3 length equals 13 residues. Trimming pared 3 bases from V and 0 bases from J, leaving 5 bases between. Per the germline V gene, CDR1 is LGHDT and CDR2 is YNNKEL (reference sequence). The CDR3 region is CASSQRMNTEAFF. CDR3 nucleotides: TGTGCCAGCAGCCAGCGTATGAACACTGAAGCTTTCTTT.

Many counts were recorded for this clonotype. V is TRBV20-1 and J is TRBJ1-1; D remains ambiguous. CDR1 and CDR2 from the germline V gene are DFQATT and SNEGSKA (reference sequence). The CDR3 covers 14 residues. V was shortened by 6 bases and J by 5 bases, with 19 bases between the two germline ends. Here the CDR3 reads CSAKRGLVQTEAFF. The CDR3 nucleotides read TGCAGTGCGAAACGAGGGTTGGTCCAAACTGAAGCTTTCTTT.

CDR3 DNA sequence: TGTGCCAGCAGTGAAGAGGGAATCGGATGGTCCAAGAGAGAAGCTTTCTTT. Its protein product is CASSEEGIGWSKREAFF. The chain is built from TRBV6-1 and TRBJ1-1; D gene ambiguous. The CDR3 spans 17 residues. V was cut by 1 base and J by 8 bases, with 23 bases left in between. Per the germline V gene, CDR1 is MNHNS and CDR2 is SASEGT.

The sample holds one count of this clonotype. J is TRBJ2-7 and V is TRBV20-1; 10 bases agree with TRBD1. Trimming cost V 5 bases and J 0 bases; bases outside gene matches: 4. The CDR3 is made up of 14 amino acids. CDR1 is DFQATT and CDR2 is SNEGSKA in the germline V gene (reference sequence). The CDR3 sequence is CSAYGTGVSYEQYF. For the CDR3, the DNA is TGCAGTGCTTACGGGACAGGGGTCTCCTACGAGCAGTACTTC.

This clonotype was detected many times. The V and J genes are TRBV11-2 and TRBJ1-6; TRBD1 agrees at 8 bases. This CDR3 comprises 15 residues. Germline assignment: CDR1 SGHAT and CDR2 FQNNGV. With 5 bases clipped from V and 7 bases from J, the junction kept 7 bases outside the gene matches. The CDR3 sequence is CASSGDRRGNSPLHF. As DNA, the CDR3 is TGTGCCAGCAGCGGGGACAGGCGGGGAAATTCACCCCTCCACTTT.

The chain employs TRBV28 and TRBJ1-5; TRBD1 matches 7 bases. The germline V gene has CDR1 MDHEN and CDR2 SYDVKM. CDR3 length equals 15 residues. The V and J ends lost 5 bases and 2 bases, in that order; junction bases with no gene match: 6. CDR3 residues: CASSQFGQGNQPQHF. Written as DNA, the CDR3 is TGTGCCAGCAGTCAATTCGGACAGGGCAATCAGCCCCAGCATTTT.

This sequence joins TRBV2 and TRBJ1-5; D uncertain. Trimming removed 5 bases from V and 1 base from J, with 9 bases in between. Germline V gene data show CDR1 as SNHLY and CDR2 as FYNNEI. The CDR3 is made up of 14 amino acids. Here the CDR3 reads CASSNSNSNQPQHF. The CDR3 coding sequence is TGTGCCAGCAGTAACTCAAACAGCAATCAGCCCCAGCATTTT.

This clonotype was seen at least ten times. In this CDR3 the conserved last residue, phenylalanine or tryptophan, is missing, so a read error is likely. The rearrangement joins TRBV6-5 to TRBJ2-2; D is unresolved. CDR3 size: 15 residues. The germline V gene encodes CDR1 MNHEY and CDR2 SVGAGI. The V gene lost 2 bases and the J gene lost 6 bases, with 13 bases spanning the gap. This CDR3 reads CASSYDGLVAGELFL. For the CDR3, the DNA is TGTGCCAGCAGTTACGACGGCCTAGTTGCCGGGGAGCTGTTTCTT.

This clonotype was recorded at least ten times. CDR3 nucleotide sequence: TGTGCCAGCAGTTACGATCCGGGGAACACTGAAGCTTTCTTT. Amino acids: CASSYDPGNTEAFF. The chain carries TRBV6-5 and TRBJ1-1, with unresolved D. V lost 2 bases and J 1 base, leaving 8 bases between the germline ends. The CDR3 is 14 amino acids. Looked up from germline, CDR1 is MNHEY and CDR2 is SVGAGI.

This clonotype was recorded only once. The J gene is TRBJ2-7, the V gene TRBV20-1, with 12 bases fitting TRBD2. Unmatched junction bases numbered 8, after V lost 6 bases and J lost 2 bases. Germline values: CDR1 DFQATT, CDR2 SNEGSKA (reference sequence). The CDR3 sequence is 15 residues long. The CDR3 sequence: CSAKRTSGIPYEQYF. The CDR3 coding sequence is TGCAGTGCCAAAAGGACTAGCGGGATTCCCTACGAGCAGTACTTC.

This clonotype has at least ten counts. The chain employs TRBV6-5 and TRBJ2-7; tentative D call: TRBD2 (6 bases). Germline V gene sequence: CDR1 MNHEY, CDR2 SVGAGI. V was trimmed by 8 bases and J by 3 bases, leaving 17 bases between them. This CDR3 is 14 amino acids long. CDR3 coding DNA: TGTGCCAGCGTTTCGGCTAGCGCAAGCTACGAGCAGTACTTC. This gives the protein CASVSASASYEQYF.

Comment on this clonotype: Being one base from a much bigger clone, this may be a read error. The CDR3 carries no conserved terminal phenylalanine or tryptophan, so it likely arises from a read error. The chain recombines TRBV6-1 with TRBJ1-1; D might be TRBD1 (5 bases). The CDR3 has 11 residues. Germline values: CDR1 MNHNS, CDR2 SASEGT. V gave up 6 bases and J gave up 8 bases, with 10 bases separating them. CDR3 bases: TGTGCCAGCAGCGGGACGGTAGAAGCTTTCCTT. Residues: CASSGTVEAFL.

As for this clonotype: Just one base apart from a much larger clone, this may be a read error. The chain employs TRBV30 and TRBJ1-2, with 8 positions matching TRBD1. The CDR3 has 15 amino acids. Germline values: CDR1 GTSNPN, CDR2 SVGIG (reference sequence). As DNA, the CDR3 is TGTGTCTGGAGTGCACAGGGACAGGCTTACTATGGCTACACCTTC. This translates into CVWSAQGQAYYGYTF.

This clonotype was detected a few times. A much bigger clone sits one base away, suggesting this may be a read error. The V call is TRBV7-9, the J call TRBJ1-5; no clear D. The germline gives CDR1 SEHNR, CDR2 FQNEAQ (reference sequence). CDR3 length equals 12 residues. The CDR3 sequence is CDRPHSNQPQHF. The CDR3 nucleotides are TGTGACAGACCCCATAGCAATCAGCCCCAGCATTTT.

This sequence joins TRBV5-1 and TRBJ2-7; a weak D match, TRBD2 (6 bases). This CDR3 has 14 residues. V lost 4 bases, J lost 5 bases, and 16 bases lay in between. The V gene's germline CDR1 is SGHRS and CDR2 YFSETQ. CDR3 in amino acids: CASSIGTPGDEQYF. CDR3 in DNA: TGCGCCAGCAGCATCGGGACTCCAGGCGACGAGCAGTACTTC.

V is TRBV9 and J is TRBJ2-5; D gene uncertain. The germline CDR1 and CDR2 sequences are SGDLS and YYNGEE. Trimming took 4 bases from V and 2 from J, leaving 12 bases between them. This CDR3 is built from 14 residues. CDR3 DNA: TGTGCCAGCAGCTTCGGACGGTCTCAAGAGACCCAGTACTTC. Encoded protein: CASSFGRSQETQYF.

The chain combines TRBV6-1 with TRBJ1-1, with 12 bases that match TRBD1. The V segment lost 6 bases and the J segment 1 base; nucleotides outside the gene matches: 6. Germline V gives CDR1 MNHNS, CDR2 SASEGT. The CDR3 is 16 amino acids. In DNA, the CDR3 is TGTGCCAGCAGAACATCGGGACAGGGGGCGAACACTGAAGCTTTCTTT. This translates into CASRTSGQGANTEAFF.

J is TRBJ1-6 and V is TRBV6-1; perhaps TRBD1 as D (5 bases). The CDR3 runs 15 residues. The V gene's germline CDR1 is MNHNS and CDR2 SASEGT. V was cut by 4 bases and J by 10 bases, with 17 bases left in between. CDR3 protein: CASSGTNFLASPLHF. The CDR3 DNA is TGTGCCAGCAGTGGGACAAATTTCTTAGCCTCACCCCTCCACTTT.